Below, 22 T cell receptor beta chains from the same sample are listed, as sequenced in a study of shared clonotypes between healthy human individuals. The repertoire was sequenced with immunoSEQ multiplex PCR; TCRdb's copy has only in-frame clones and lacks some. The table shows roughly 1,100,000 clones, with about 75% occurring only once. Sequenced input: memory CD4+ T cells sorted from blood. Subset given: CD45RA-negative fraction. The receptors were sampled from a man between 18 and 29 years old in good health.

Note on this clone: At one end the junction does not follow the germline gene, possibly because of a read error. The V call is TRBV2, the J call TRBJ2-1; TRBD2 aligns across 10 bases. The germline gives CDR1 SNHLY, CDR2 FYNNEI. There are 15 residues in the CDR3. DNA for the CDR3: TGTGCCAGCAGCGAAGAAGCGGGGGGGCTGCATGAGCAGTTCTTC. Its protein is CASSEEAGGLHEQFF.

The chain couples TRBV9 to TRBJ2-2; D gene uncertain. Germline CDR1 and CDR2: SGDLS and YYNGEE. The CDR3 covers 16 residues. V lost 5 bases and J lost 5, with 19 bases in between. The CDR3 reads CASSLPGGAGTGELFF. The CDR3 nucleotides are TGTGCCAGCAGTCTCCCCGGCGGCGCCGGAACCGGGGAGCTGTTTTTT.

This clone showed up just a few times. The genes are TRBV18 and TRBJ1-2; 8 bases align to TRBD1. Germline loops: CDR1 KGHSH, CDR2 LQKENI. The CDR3 is 15 residues long. The V segment lost 3 bases and the J segment 2 bases; nucleotides outside the gene matches: 5. CDR3 loop: CASSPQQGDNYGYTF. CDR3 in DNA: TGTGCCAGCTCACCCCAACAGGGGGACAACTATGGCTACACCTTC. The full variable domain, rest sourced from reference TRBV18 and TRBJ1-2, is NAGVMQNPRHLVRRRGQEARLRCSPMKGHSHVYWYRQLPEEGLKFMVYLQKENIIDESGMPKERFSAEFPKEGPSILRIQQVVRGDSAAYFCASSPQQGDNYGYTFGSGTRLTVV.

V and J are TRBV5-4 and TRBJ2-7, with 8 bases identical to TRBD1. V shed 4 bases, J shed 7 bases, and the junction held 10 bases outside the gene matches. The CDR3 is 14 amino acids. Germline CDR1 is SGHNT and CDR2 is YYREEE (reference sequence). The CDR3 spells CASSMRTGSSEQYF. The CDR3 nucleotides are TGTGCCAGCAGCATGCGGACAGGGTCGAGTGAGCAGTACTTC.

J is TRBJ2-5 and V is TRBV4-1; TRBD1 is a possible D gene (5 bases). The CDR3 has 15 residues. Trimming stripped 1 base from V and 1 base from J, with 10 bases between. Looked up from germline, CDR1 is MGHRA and CDR2 is YSYEKL. This CDR3 reads CASSQGPQVQETQYF. As DNA, the CDR3 is TGCGCCAGCAGCCAAGGCCCACAGGTCCAAGAGACCCAGTACTTC.

The chain joins TRBV19 to TRBJ1-5, with D tentatively TRBD1 (6 bases). The CDR3 loop spans 15 amino acids. V was trimmed by 6 bases and J by 2 bases, leaving 14 bases between them. Looked up from germline, CDR1 is LNHDA and CDR2 is SQIVND (reference sequence). This CDR3 is CASSPVGGGNQPQHF. CDR3 DNA: TGTGCCAGTAGCCCAGTGGGGGGCGGCAATCAGCCCCAGCATTTT.

This clone was detected a few times. The chain is built from TRBV9 and TRBJ1-1, with D possibly being TRBD1 (6 bases). Germline V lookup: CDR1 SGDLS, CDR2 YYNGEE. This CDR3 is 16 amino acids long. V was clipped by 0 bases and J by 1 base, with 13 bases between them. CDR3 sequence: CASSVVDFRGNTEAFF. The CDR3 region has the DNA TGTGCCAGCAGCGTAGTGGACTTCAGGGGGAACACTGAAGCTTTCTTT.

V and J are TRBV6-1 and TRBJ2-3; D uncertain. Germline loops: CDR1 MNHNS, CDR2 SASEGT. V was shortened by 6 bases and J by 0 bases, with 4 bases between the two germline ends. CDR3 size: 12 residues. The CDR3 nucleotides read TGTGCCAGCAGAGCTAGCACAGATACGCAGTATTTT. It specifies CASRASTDTQYF.

The chain combines TRBV16 with TRBJ1-6, with 7 bases fitting TRBD1. The CDR3 is made up of 16 amino acids. V gave up 6 bases and J gave up 7 bases; unmatched junction bases: 12. Per the germline V gene, CDR1 is KGHSY and CDR2 is FQNENV. In DNA, the CDR3 is TGTGCCAGCAGGCTACATAGACAGGGAGGGAATTCACCCCTCCACTTT. This sequence encodes CASRLHRQGGNSPLHF. Full variable domain (rest looked up from reference TRBV16 and TRBJ1-6): GEEVAQTPKHLVRGEGQKAKLYCAPIKGHSYVFWYQQVLKNEFKFLISFQNENVFDETGMPKERFSAKCLPNSPCSLEIQATKLEDSAVYFCASRLHRQGGNSPLHFGNGTRLTVT.

The chain uses TRBV11-2 and TRBJ1-4; 9 bases agree with TRBD1. This CDR3 is 16 amino acids long. CDR1 and CDR2 (germline): SGHAT, FQNNGV. V shed 3 bases, J shed 7 bases, and the junction held 9 bases outside the gene matches. In DNA, the CDR3 is TGTGCCAGCAGCTTGGGTACAGGGGGCGAGGGTGAAAAACTGTTTTTT. Translating it yields CASSLGTGGEGEKLFF.

This chain joins TRBV4-1 and TRBJ1-2; a possible D gene is TRBD1 (6 bases). CDR1 is MGHRA and CDR2 is YSYEKL in the germline V gene. This CDR3 contains 15 residues. Trimming pared 2 bases from V and 0 bases from J, leaving 10 bases between. DNA of the CDR3: TGCGCCAGCAGCCAACCTTCAGGGGCTAACTATGGCTACACCTTC. Amino acids: CASSQPSGANYGYTF.

This clone was counted ten times or more. The chain couples TRBV5-4 to TRBJ2-2; possible D gene TRBD2, 5 bases. CDR3 length: 15 amino acids. V lost 0 bases to trimming and J lost 4 bases, with 10 bases between them. Germline loops: CDR1 SGHNT, CDR2 YYREEE (reference sequence). CDR3 sequence (DNA): TGTGCCAGCAGCTTGGCGTTAGGGAGCACCGGGGAGCTGTTTTTT. Translation: CASSLALGSTGELFF. Looking up the rest from reference TRBV5-4 and TRBJ2-2 gives the full variable domain: ETGVTQSPTHLIKTRGQQVTLRCSSQSGHNTVSWYQQALGQGPQFIFQYYREEENGRGNFPPRFSGLQFPNYSSELNVNALELDDSALYLCASSLALGSTGELFFGEGSRLTVL.

The rearrangement links TRBV2 to TRBJ1-1; tentative D call: TRBD1 (5 bases). The CDR3 is 11 amino acids. Germline loops: CDR1 SNHLY, CDR2 FYNNEI. The V gene lost 10 bases and the J gene lost 1 base, with 7 bases spanning the gap. CDR3 in amino acids: CATQGNTEAFF. As DNA, the CDR3 is TGTGCCACGCAGGGGAACACTGAAGCTTTCTTT.

The V and J genes are TRBV7-8 and TRBJ2-1, with 9 bases aligning to TRBD1. Germline trimming cut 6 bases from V and 7 bases from J; bases unmatched to any gene: 10. The CDR3 consists of 15 residues. Germline assignment: CDR1 SGHVS and CDR2 FQNEAQ. CDR3 nucleotide sequence: TGTGCCAGCAGACCCCCGGGACAGGGAGCAAATGAGCAGTTCTTC. Translation: CASRPPGQGANEQFF.

This clone was found once. The chain recombines TRBV7-2 with TRBJ2-1, with D unresolved. This CDR3 has 15 amino acids. Per the germline V gene, CDR1 is SGHTA and CDR2 is FQGNSA. V lost 1 base, J lost 2 bases, and 9 bases lay in between. CDR3 nucleotide sequence: TGTGCCAGCAGCTTAGAGGGAAGACCCTACAATGAGCAGTTCTTC. Translating it yields CASSLEGRPYNEQFF.

This clone was seen just once. The chain has TRBV19 and TRBJ1-1; the D gene is possibly TRBD1 (5 bases). Germline CDR1 reads LNHDA; CDR2 reads SQIVND (reference sequence). V was shortened by 9 bases and J by 4 bases, with 15 bases between the two germline ends. This CDR3 region has 13 residues. The CDR3 loop is CASNWGGPTEAFF. Here the CDR3 DNA reads TGTGCCAGCAACTGGGGGGGTCCCACTGAAGCTTTCTTT.

V and J are TRBV5-1 and TRBJ2-5, with D tentatively TRBD2 (6 bases). Germline V gene data show CDR1 as SGHRS and CDR2 as YFSETQ. The ends were cut back, 5 bases at V and 3 bases at J, with 14 bases in the middle. The CDR3 loop spans 14 amino acids. DNA for the CDR3: TGCGCCAGCAGGCGCGCGGGATTGGAAGAGACCCAGTACTTC. It translates to CASRRAGLEETQYF.

The genes are TRBV11-2 and TRBJ2-7, with D possibly matching TRBD2 (5 bases). CDR3 size: 13 residues. Germline CDR1 and CDR2: SGHAT and FQNNGV. The V end lost 5 bases, the J end lost 7 bases, and 15 bases lay between the germline ends. The CDR3: CASSPRLTLEQYF. The CDR3 nucleotides read TGTGCCAGCAGCCCAAGACTAACTCTGGAGCAGTACTTC.

The chain couples TRBV25-1 to TRBJ1-6, with a weak D call TRBD1 (6 bases). Germline CDR1 and CDR2: MGHDK and SYGVNS. The CDR3 extends over 16 amino acids. V shed 6 bases and J shed 0 bases, with 12 bases lying between them. CDR3 region: CASSADRSSYNSPLHF. The CDR3 nucleotides are TGTGCCAGCAGCGCTGACAGGAGCTCCTATAATTCACCCCTCCACTTT.

This clone was detected a few times. This rearrangement joins TRBV19 to TRBJ1-5; D not certain. There are 14 residues in the CDR3. In germline, CDR1 is LNHDA, CDR2 SQIVND (reference sequence). The germline V and J ends were trimmed by 5 bases and 2 bases, with 10 bases remaining between them. In DNA form, the CDR3 reads TGTGCCAGTAGTTCCCACAGAGGCAATCAGCCCCAGCATTTT. It is translated as CASSSHRGNQPQHF. The variable domain in full, with the rest retrieved from reference TRBV19 and TRBJ1-5, is DGGITQSPKYLFRKEGQNVTLSCEQNLNHDAMYWYRQDPGQGLRLIYYSQIVNDFQKGDIAEGYSVSREKKESFPLTVTSAQKNPTAFYLCASSSHRGNQPQHFGDGTRLSIL.

The J gene is TRBJ2-1, the V gene TRBV2, with D possibly being TRBD1 (5 bases). Germline lookup yields CDR1 SNHLY and CDR2 FYNNEI. V was shortened by 2 bases and J by 6 bases, with 8 bases between the two germline ends. The CDR3 is made up of 13 amino acids. Here the CDR3 DNA reads TGTGCCAGCAGTGAAAGGCAGGGCAATGAGCAGTTCTTC. Protein product: CASSERQGNEQFF. The whole variable domain, remainder taken from reference TRBV2 and TRBJ2-1, is EPEVTQTPSHQVTQMGQEVILRCVPISNHLYFYWYRQILGQKVEFLVSFYNNEISEKSEIFDDQFSVERPDGSNFTLKIRSTKLEDSAMYFCASSERQGNEQFFGPGTRLTVL.

The J gene is TRBJ2-2, the V gene TRBV14; the D gene is possibly TRBD2 (6 bases). Germline CDR1 is SGHDN and CDR2 is FVKESK. The CDR3 is 15 amino acids. Between the trimmed V and J ends, which lost 5 bases and 4 bases, there was a span of 14 bases. The CDR3 nucleotides are TGTGCCAGCAGCGGGAGACTAGGAGGCACCGGGGAGCTGTTTTTT. The encoded protein is CASSGRLGGTGELFF. The full variable domain, rest sourced from reference TRBV14 and TRBJ2-2, is EAGVTQFPSHSVIEKGQTVTLRCDPISGHDNLYWYRRVMGKEIKFLLHFVKESKQDESGMPNNRFLAERTGGTYSTLKVQPAELEDSGVYFCASSGRLGGTGELFFGEGSRLTVL.